This T cell receptor (beta chain) was identified in a study of human T cells and chemical hapten exposure. Time point reported: patch test 2, 6 weeks after DPC sensitization. The treatment: therapeutic diphenylcyclopropenone sensitization with weekly scalp DPC. From whole blood left unfractionated, total RNA was extracted. Findings and limits, study-wide: Those TCRs sitting above 1 in 1000 frequency stayed the same with DPC sensitization.

Looked up from germline, CDR1 is MNHNS and CDR2 is SASEGT. With 2 bases removed from V and 5 bases from J, the gap between germline ends came to 10 bases. The CDR3 contains 14 residues. From the RACE reads, TCRdb called clonotypes with MiXCR, one entry per CDR3 protein. The sample contains just over 350,000 distinct CDR3 sequences, about 6.3% of which appear only once. In its sample, this clonotype was seen a few times. Its cognate antigen is unknown. The clonotype originates from a woman aged 18-29 years with alopecia areata. Some clones in this sample may be carry-over from other donors' samples. Sequences were derived from whole blood, sampled in connection with sensitization to the hapten diphenylcyclopropenone (DPC). The chain links TRBV6-1 to TRBJ1-5, with D uncertain. The chain's CDR3 is CASSEPVYDQPQHF. DNA for the CDR3: TGTGCCAGCAGTGAACCCGTGTACGATCAGCCCCAGCATTTT.